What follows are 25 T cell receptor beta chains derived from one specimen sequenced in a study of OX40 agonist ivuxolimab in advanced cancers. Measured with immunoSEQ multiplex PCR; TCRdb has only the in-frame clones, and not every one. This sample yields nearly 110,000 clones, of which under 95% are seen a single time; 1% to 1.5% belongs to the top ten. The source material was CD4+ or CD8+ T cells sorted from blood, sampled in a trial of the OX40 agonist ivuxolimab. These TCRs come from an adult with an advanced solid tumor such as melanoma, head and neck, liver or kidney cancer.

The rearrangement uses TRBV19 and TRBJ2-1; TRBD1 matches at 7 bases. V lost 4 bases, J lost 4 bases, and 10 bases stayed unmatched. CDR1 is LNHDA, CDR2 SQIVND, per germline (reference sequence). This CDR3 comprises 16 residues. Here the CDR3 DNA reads TGTGCCAGTAGTACCAACAGGGGAGATCTTTACAATGAGCAGTTCTTC. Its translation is CASSTNRGDLYNEQFF.

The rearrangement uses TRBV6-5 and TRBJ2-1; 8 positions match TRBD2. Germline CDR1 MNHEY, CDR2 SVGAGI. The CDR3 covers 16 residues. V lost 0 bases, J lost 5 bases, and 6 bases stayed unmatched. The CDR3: CASSYSGGRPDNEQFF. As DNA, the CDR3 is TGTGCCAGCAGTTACTCCGGCGGGAGGCCGGACAATGAGCAGTTCTTC.

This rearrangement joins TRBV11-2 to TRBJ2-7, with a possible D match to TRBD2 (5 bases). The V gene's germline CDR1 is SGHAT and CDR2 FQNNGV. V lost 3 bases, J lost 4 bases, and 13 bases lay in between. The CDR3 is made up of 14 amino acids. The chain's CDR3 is CASSLGSLPYEQYF. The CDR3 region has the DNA TGTGCCAGCAGCTTGGGGAGCCTACCTTACGAGCAGTACTTC.

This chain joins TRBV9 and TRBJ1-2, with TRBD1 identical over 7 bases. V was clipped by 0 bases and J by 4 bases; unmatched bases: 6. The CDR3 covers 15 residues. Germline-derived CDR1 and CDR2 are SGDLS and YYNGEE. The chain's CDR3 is CASSVESGGVYGYTF. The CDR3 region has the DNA TGTGCCAGCAGCGTAGAATCAGGGGGTGTCTATGGCTACACCTTC.

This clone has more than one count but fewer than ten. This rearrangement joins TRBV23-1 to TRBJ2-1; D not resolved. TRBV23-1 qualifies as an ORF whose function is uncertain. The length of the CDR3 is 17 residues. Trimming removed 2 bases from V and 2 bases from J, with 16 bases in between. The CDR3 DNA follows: TGCGCCAGCAGTCAACTCCATCGGCGCTTGCCCTACAATGAGCAGTTCTTC. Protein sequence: CASSQLHRRLPYNEQFF.

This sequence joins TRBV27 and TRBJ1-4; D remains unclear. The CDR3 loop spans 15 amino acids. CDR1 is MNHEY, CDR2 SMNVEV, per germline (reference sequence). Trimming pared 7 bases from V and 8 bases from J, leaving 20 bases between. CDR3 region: CASTPFGSAEEKLFF. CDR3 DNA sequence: TGTGCCAGCACCCCCTTTGGTAGTGCGGAGGAAAAACTGTTTTTT.

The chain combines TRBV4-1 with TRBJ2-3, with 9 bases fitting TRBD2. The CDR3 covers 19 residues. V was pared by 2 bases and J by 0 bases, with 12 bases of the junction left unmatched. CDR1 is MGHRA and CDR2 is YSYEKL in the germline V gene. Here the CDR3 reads CASSQTIAGALSSTDTQYF. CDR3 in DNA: TGCGCCAGCAGCCAAACCATAGCGGGAGCCCTTTCTAGCACAGATACGCAGTATTTT.

The CDR3 spells CASSSTVGHQGPYEQYF. Here the CDR3 DNA reads TGTGCCAGCAGCTCGACGGTGGGACACCAGGGTCCCTACGAGCAGTACTTC. This chain connects TRBV5-6 to TRBJ2-7, with D maybe TRBD1 (6 bases). Germline V CDR1 and CDR2: SGHDT, YYEEEE. CDR3 length: 17 residues. Trimming shortened V by 3 bases and J by 2 bases, and 21 bases separated the two germline ends.

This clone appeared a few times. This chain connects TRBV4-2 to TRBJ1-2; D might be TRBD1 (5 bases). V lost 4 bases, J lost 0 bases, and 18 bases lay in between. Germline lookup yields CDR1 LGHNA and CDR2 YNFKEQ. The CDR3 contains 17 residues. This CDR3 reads CASSREGQEPTNYGYTF. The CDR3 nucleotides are TGTGCCAGCAGCCGGGAGGGGCAGGAGCCGACTAACTATGGCTACACCTTC.

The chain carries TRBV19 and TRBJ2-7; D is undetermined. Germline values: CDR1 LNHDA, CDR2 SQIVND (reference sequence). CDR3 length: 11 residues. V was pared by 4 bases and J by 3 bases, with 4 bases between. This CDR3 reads CASSSDYEQYF. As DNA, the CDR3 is TGTGCCAGTAGTAGTGACTACGAGCAGTACTTC.

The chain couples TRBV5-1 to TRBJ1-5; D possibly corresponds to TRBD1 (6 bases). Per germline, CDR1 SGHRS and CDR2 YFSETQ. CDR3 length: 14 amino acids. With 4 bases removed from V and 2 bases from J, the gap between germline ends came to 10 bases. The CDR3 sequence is CASSPRGGNQPQHF. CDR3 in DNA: TGCGCCAGCAGCCCCAGGGGTGGCAATCAGCCCCAGCATTTT.

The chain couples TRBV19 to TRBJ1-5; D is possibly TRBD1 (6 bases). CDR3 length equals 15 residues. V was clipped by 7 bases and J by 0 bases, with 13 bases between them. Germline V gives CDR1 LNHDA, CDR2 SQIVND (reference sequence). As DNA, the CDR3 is TGTGCCAGTACGATTAGGGGGACTAGCAATCAGCCCCAGCATTTT. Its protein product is CASTIRGTSNQPQHF.

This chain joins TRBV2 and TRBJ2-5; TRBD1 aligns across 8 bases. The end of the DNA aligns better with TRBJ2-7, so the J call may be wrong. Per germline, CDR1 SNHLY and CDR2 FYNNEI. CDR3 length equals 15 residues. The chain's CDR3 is CASSFPGQVPYEQYF. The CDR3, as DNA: TGTGCCAGCAGTTTCCCGGGACAGGTACCCTACGAGCAGTACTTC.

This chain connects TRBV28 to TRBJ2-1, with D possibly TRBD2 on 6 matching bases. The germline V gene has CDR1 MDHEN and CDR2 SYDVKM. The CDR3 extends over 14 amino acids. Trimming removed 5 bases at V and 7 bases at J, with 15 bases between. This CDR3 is CASSTRLGPNEQFF. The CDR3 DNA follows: TGTGCCAGCAGTACCCGACTAGGGCCGAATGAGCAGTTCTTC.

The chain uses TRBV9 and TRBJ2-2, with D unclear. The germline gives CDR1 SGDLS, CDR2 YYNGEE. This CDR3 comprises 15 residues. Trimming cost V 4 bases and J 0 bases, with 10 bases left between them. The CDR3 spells CASSLRAANTGELFF. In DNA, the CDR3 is TGTGCCAGCAGCCTCCGGGCAGCGAACACCGGGGAGCTGTTTTTT.

The CDR3 sequence is CASSAGSGNTEAFF. DNA for the CDR3: TGTGCCAGCAGCGCAGGGTCGGGGAACACTGAAGCTTTCTTT. The genes are TRBV9 and TRBJ1-1; TRBD1 might be the D (5 bases). Deletions cut 3 bases from V and 1 base from J, with 10 bases between. CDR1 is SGDLS and CDR2 is YYNGEE in the germline V gene. The CDR3 is made up of 14 amino acids. Together with reference TRBV9 and TRBJ1-1, the CDR3 gives the full variable domain: DSGVTQTPKHLITATGQRVTLRCSPRSGDLSVYWYQQSLDQGLQFLIQYYNGEERAKGNILERFSAQQFPDLHSELNLSSLELGDSALYFCASSAGSGNTEAFFGQGTRLTVV.

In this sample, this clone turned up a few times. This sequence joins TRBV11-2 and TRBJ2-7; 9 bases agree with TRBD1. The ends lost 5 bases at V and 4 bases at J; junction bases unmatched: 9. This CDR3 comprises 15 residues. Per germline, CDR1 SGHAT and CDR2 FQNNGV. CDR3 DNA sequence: TGTGCCAGCAGCGCAAACAGGGGGCTGATGTACGAGCAGTACTTC. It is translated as CASSANRGLMYEQYF. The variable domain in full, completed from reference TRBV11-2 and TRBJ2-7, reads EAGVAQSPRYKIIEKRQSVAFWCNPISGHATLYWYQQILGQGPKLLIQFQNNGVVDDSQLPKDRFSAERLKGVDSTLKIQPAKLEDSAVYLCASSANRGLMYEQYFGPGTRLTVT.

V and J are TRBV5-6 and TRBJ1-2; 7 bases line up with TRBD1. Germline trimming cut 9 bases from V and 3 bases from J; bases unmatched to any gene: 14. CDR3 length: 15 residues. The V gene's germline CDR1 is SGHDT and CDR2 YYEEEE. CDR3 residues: CATKRGQTGYYGYTF. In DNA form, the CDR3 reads TGTGCCACCAAAAGAGGGCAGACAGGGTACTATGGCTACACCTTC. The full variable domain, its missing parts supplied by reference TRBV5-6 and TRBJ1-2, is DAGVTQSPTHLIKTRGQQVTLRCSPKSGHDTVSWYQQALGQGPQFIFQYYEEEERQRGNFPDRFSGHQFPNYSSELNVNALLLGDSALYLCATKRGQTGYYGYTFGSGTRLTVV.

The CDR3 protein is CASSPTSGAYEQYF. The CDR3 nucleotides read TGTGCCAGCAGCCCCACTAGCGGCGCCTACGAGCAGTACTTC. This rearrangement joins TRBV11-2 to TRBJ2-7; 8 bases align to TRBD2. Germline V gene sequence: CDR1 SGHAT, CDR2 FQNNGV. The CDR3 totals 14 residues. Trimming at V came to 5 bases and at J to 2 bases, leaving 5 bases not matched to a gene.

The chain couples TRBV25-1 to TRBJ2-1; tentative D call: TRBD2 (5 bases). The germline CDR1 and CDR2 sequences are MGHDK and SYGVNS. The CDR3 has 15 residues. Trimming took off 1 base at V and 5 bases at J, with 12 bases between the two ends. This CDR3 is CASSELDGVDNEQFF. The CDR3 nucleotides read TGTGCCAGCAGTGAATTAGACGGGGTTGACAATGAGCAGTTCTTC.

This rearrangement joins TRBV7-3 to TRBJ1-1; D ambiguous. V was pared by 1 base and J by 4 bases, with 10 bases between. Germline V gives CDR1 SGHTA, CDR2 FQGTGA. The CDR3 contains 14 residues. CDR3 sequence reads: CASSLNGGLTEAFF. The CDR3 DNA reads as TGTGCCAGCAGCTTAAATGGAGGGCTCACTGAAGCTTTCTTT.

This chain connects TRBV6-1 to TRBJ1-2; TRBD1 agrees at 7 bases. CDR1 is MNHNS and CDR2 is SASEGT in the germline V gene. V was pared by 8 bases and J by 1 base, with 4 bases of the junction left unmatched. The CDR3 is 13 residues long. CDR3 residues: CASLRDSNYGYTF. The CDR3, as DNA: TGTGCCAGCCTCCGGGACAGTAACTATGGCTACACCTTC.

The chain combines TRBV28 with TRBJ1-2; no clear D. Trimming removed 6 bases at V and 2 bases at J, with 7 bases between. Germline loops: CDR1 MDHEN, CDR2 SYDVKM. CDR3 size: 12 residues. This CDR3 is CASSGWNYGYTF. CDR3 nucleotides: TGTGCCAGCAGCGGTTGGAACTATGGCTACACCTTC.

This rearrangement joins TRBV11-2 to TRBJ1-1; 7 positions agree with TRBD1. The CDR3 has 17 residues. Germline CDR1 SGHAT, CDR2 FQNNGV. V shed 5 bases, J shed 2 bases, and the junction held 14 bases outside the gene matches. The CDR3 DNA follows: TGTGCCAGCAGCGTAATCCGGGACAGCCTTACTAACACTGAAGCTTTCTTT. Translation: CASSVIRDSLTNTEAFF. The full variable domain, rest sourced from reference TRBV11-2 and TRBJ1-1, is EAGVAQSPRYKIIEKRQSVAFWCNPISGHATLYWYQQILGQGPKLLIQFQNNGVVDDSQLPKDRFSAERLKGVDSTLKIQPAKLEDSAVYLCASSVIRDSLTNTEAFFGQGTRLTVV.

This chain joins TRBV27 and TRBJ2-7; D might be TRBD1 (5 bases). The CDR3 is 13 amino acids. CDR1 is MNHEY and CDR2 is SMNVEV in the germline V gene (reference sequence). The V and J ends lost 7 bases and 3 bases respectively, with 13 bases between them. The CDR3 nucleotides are TGTGCCAGCACCCAGCAGGGTGGCTACGAGCAGTACTTC. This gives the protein CASTQQGGYEQYF.